Sequencing of this T cell receptor (beta chain) was carried out in a study of cytomegalovirus exposure and HLA in healthy donors. PCR involved 60 Vbeta and 13 Jbeta primers. Profiling relied on immunoSEQ multiplex PCR, and the TCRdb table lists in-frame clones only, not all of them. The sample shows around 200,000 clones, around 80% of them seen only once. The germline gives CDR1 MNHNS, CDR2 SASEGT. The CDR3 runs to 17 residues. V lost 4 bases to trimming and J lost 5 bases, with 21 bases between them. Sequenced sample: PBMCs. V and J are TRBV6-1 and TRBJ1-5; D ambiguous. The origin of this receptor is a girl aged 2-10 years in good health and CMV-seronegative. The DNA for the CDR3 is TGTGCCAGCAGTGCTTTTGAGGGAACGGGTCGAGATCAGCCCCAGCATTTT. Protein product: CASSAFEGTGRDQPQHF.